This is a list of T cell receptor beta chains from one sample in a study of human T cells and chemical hapten exposure. TCRdb re-called the RACE reads with MiXCR, one entry per CDR3 protein. Among about 380,000 distinct CDR3 sequences listed, over 6% were seen once. Sequencing was performed on whole blood, taken in connection with sensitization to the hapten diphenylcyclopropenone (DPC). The receptors derive from a woman under 30 with alopecia areata. Some clones in this sample may be carry-over from other donors' samples. Each CDR3 is given with its conserved first and last residue. D genes are given only for firm matches. Clone size appears in some rows only: once, few, many, or a class for an expanded clone.

cdr3_aa | cdr3_nt | j_call | v_call | d_call | clone_size
CSVGTGSYGYTF | TGCAGCGTGGGGACAGGGAGCTATGGCTACACCTTC | TRBJ1-2 | TRBV29-1 | TRBD1 | many
CASSPGQGAGTGELFF | TGTGCCAGCAGCCCAGGACAGGGGGCTGGCACCGGGGAGCTGTTTTTT | TRBJ2-2 | TRBV12-3/TRBV12-4 | TRBD1 | many
CISVPEALAGASTDTQYF | - | TRBJ2-3 | TRBV7-5 | - | few
CASSLATATGDTQYF | TGCGCCAGCAGCTTGGCCACCGCGACGGGAGATACGCAGTATTTT | TRBJ2-3 | TRBV5-1 | - | many
CASRRSGTPRHTQYF | TGTGCCAGCAGGCGATCCGGGACTCCACGCCATACGCAGTATTTT | TRBJ2-3 | TRBV2 | - | few
CASSKELAGRNEQFF | TGCGCCAGCAGCAAGGAGTTAGCGGGGCGGAATGAGCAGTTCTTC | TRBJ2-1 | TRBV5-1 | TRBD2 | few
CATSQGLPDNEQFF | TGTGCCACCAGCCAGGGGCTCCCAGACAATGAGCAGTTCTTC | TRBJ2-1 | TRBV15 | - | -
CASSLTPGHQNYGYTF | TGCGCCAGCAGCCTAACCCCGGGACACCAGAACTATGGCTACACCTTC | TRBJ1-2 | TRBV5-1 | - | few
CASSFPTSGTTGTYNEQFF | TGTGCCAGCAGTTTTCCGACTAGCGGGACCACCGGGACCTACAATGAGCAGTTCTTC | TRBJ2-1 | TRBV6-2/TRBV6-3 | TRBD2 | few
CASSGLNAFF | TGTGCCAGCAGTGGGTTAAACGCTTTCTTT | TRBJ1-1 | TRBV25-1 | - | -
CASSLELRPRAGAEAFF | TGTGCCAGCAGCTTGGAACTCAGGCCTCGGGCAGGAGCTGAAGCTTTCTTT | TRBJ1-1 | TRBV5-5 | - | few
CASSLGAGVDTQYF | TGTGCCAGCAGTTTGGGGGCGGGGGTGGATACGCAGTATTTT | TRBJ2-3 | TRBV27 | - | few
CASSLGGSSYEQYF | TGTGCCAGCAGTTTAGGGGGGAGCTCCTACGAGCAGTACTTC | TRBJ2-7 | TRBV12-3/TRBV12-4 | - | many
CASSPPQGAGAYEQYF | TGTGCCAGCAGCCCACCACAGGGGGCAGGGGCCTACGAGCAGTACTTC | TRBJ2-7 | TRBV4-2 | TRBD1 | -
CSVLGHPSYEQYF | TGCAGCGTTCTTGGACACCCTTCCTACGAGCAGTACTTC | TRBJ2-7 | TRBV29-1 | - | -
CASSSDRGPWNQPQHF | TGTGCCAGCAGCTCTGACAGGGGGCCTTGGAATCAGCCCCAGCATTTT | TRBJ1-5 | TRBV6-5 | TRBD1 | few
CASSLDIGYSPLHF | TGTGCCAGCAGCTTAGATATTGGGTATTCACCCCTCCACTTT | TRBJ1-6 | TRBV7-9 | - | many
CASSHSGPKPQHF | TGTGCCAGCAGCCATTCAGGGCCTAAGCCCCAGCATTTT | TRBJ1-5 | TRBV3-1 | - | many
CASSVIWGTGNTIYF | TGTGCCAGCAGCGTGATCTGGGGTACTGGAAACACCATATATTTT | TRBJ1-3 | TRBV7-2 | - | many
CASSVGTDSYEQYF | TGTGCCAGCAGCGTAGGGACAGATTCCTACGAGCAGTACTTC | TRBJ2-7 | TRBV9 | - | many
CASSLISGGHYEQYF | TGCGCCAGCAGCTTGATATCCGGGGGGCACTACGAGCAGTACTTC | TRBJ2-7 | TRBV5-1 | - | -
CASSPGQGLFQFF | TGCGCCAGCAGCCCCGGACAGGGTTTATTCCAATTCTTC | TRBJ2-1 | TRBV5-1 | TRBD1 | -
CASSPTGVSTEAFF | TGTGCCAGCAGTCCCACAGGGGTTTCGACTGAAGCTTTCTTT | TRBJ1-1 | TRBV27 | TRBD1 | many
CASSLGTLSTVRQYF | TGTGCCAGCAGCTTAGGAACACTCTCGACCGTCCGGCAGTACTTC | TRBJ2-7 | TRBV7-9 | - | few
CASSRGSPYGYTF | TGTGCCAGCAGTCGGGGCAGCCCCTATGGCTACACCTTC | TRBJ1-2 | TRBV7-6 | - | -
CASSSPPGTKSNYGYTF | TGTGCCAGCAGCTCCCCTCCCGGGACAAAGTCTAACTATGGCTACACCTTC | TRBJ1-2 | TRBV6-2/TRBV6-3 | - | few
CSAGEGVNYGYTF | TGCAGTGCTGGGGAAGGGGTCAACTATGGCTACACCTTC | TRBJ1-2 | TRBV20-1 | - | -
CSVEGQGDEKLFF | TGCAGCGTTGAAGGTCAGGGGGACGAAAAACTGTTTTTT | TRBJ1-4 | TRBV29-1 | TRBD1 | many
CASTGLWASTDTQYF | TGTGCCAGCACCGGCTTATGGGCGAGCACAGATACGCAGTATTTT | TRBJ2-3 | TRBV7-9 | - | -
CASTLTGASTEAFF | TGTGCCAGCACCCTGACAGGGGCTAGCACTGAAGCTTTCTTT | TRBJ1-1 | TRBV6-1 | TRBD1 | -
CASSQEWRGTYNEQFF | TGTGCCAGCAGCCAAGAGTGGCGGGGAACATACAATGAGCAGTTCTTC | TRBJ2-1 | TRBV3-1 | - | few
CASSHPDRGFGYTF | TGTGCCAGCAGCCATCCGGATAGGGGTTTCGGCTACACCTTC | TRBJ1-2 | TRBV4-2 | - | -
CASSSQFLNTEAFF | TGTGCCAGCAGTTCCCAGTTCCTGAACACTGAAGCTTTCTTT | TRBJ1-1 | TRBV12-3/TRBV12-4 | - | many
CASSPPSGYTDTQYF | TGTGCCAGCAGTCCCCCTAGCGGTTACACAGATACGCAGTATTTT | TRBJ2-3 | TRBV12-3/TRBV12-4 | TRBD2 | -
CASSVGPPYEQYF | TGTGCCAGCAGCGTAGGCCCTCCCTACGAGCAGTACTTC | TRBJ2-7 | TRBV9 | - | -
CASSYSKVPSYEQYF | TGTGCCAGCAGTTACTCGAAAGTACCCTCCTACGAGCAGTACTTC | TRBJ2-7 | TRBV6-5 | - | -
CASSQADLNTEAFF | TGCGCCAGCAGCCAAGCCGACCTGAACACTGAAGCTTTCTTT | TRBJ1-1 | TRBV4-1 | - | many